Following are 21 T cell receptor beta chains from one sample sequenced in a study of T cell changes during pregnancy in multiple sclerosis. Generated by immunoSEQ multiplex PCR, the TCRdb table keeps only in-frame clones and is missing some. Of tens of thousands of clones listed, approximately 90% are singletons. The sample was peripheral blood, taken in the second trimester of pregnancy. Receptors originate from a female donor with multiple sclerosis, enrolled in a pregnancy study.

This chain uses TRBV5-6 with TRBJ2-7; the match to TRBD2 covers 11 bases. Looked up from germline, CDR1 is SGHDT and CDR2 is YYEEEE. The CDR3 is 13 residues long. With 4 bases clipped from V and 5 bases from J, the junction kept 2 bases outside the gene matches. In nucleotides, the CDR3 is TGTGCCAGCAGCAATAGCGGGAGGGACGAGCAGTACTTC. It yields the protein CASSNSGRDEQYF.

The genes are TRBV5-1 and TRBJ2-5; 11 positions match TRBD2. The CDR3 has 16 residues. V shed 0 bases and J 1 base; nucleotides not matched to a gene: 2. The germline V gene encodes CDR1 SGHRS and CDR2 YFSETQ. In DNA form, the CDR3 reads TGCGCCAGCAGCTTGGGACTAGCGGGGAGCCAAGAGACCCAGTACTTC. Residues: CASSLGLAGSQETQYF.

The V call is TRBV14, the J call TRBJ2-1; 10 bases are shared with TRBD2. The CDR3 runs to 15 residues. Germline values: CDR1 SGHDN, CDR2 FVKESK. V lost 4 bases, J lost 9 bases, and 9 bases stayed unmatched. CDR3 coding DNA: TGTGCCAGCAGCCCCCCCAGCGGGGGGGCTGGTGAGCAGTTCTTC. The encoded protein is CASSPPSGGAGEQFF.

J is TRBJ2-7 and V is TRBV5-1; TRBD1 matches 10 bases. J lost 4 bases, V lost 4 bases, and 2 bases had no gene match. The V gene's germline CDR1 is SGHRS and CDR2 YFSETQ. This CDR3 spans 13 amino acids. The CDR3 nucleotides are TGCGCCAGCAGCCGGGGACAGGGGTACGAGCAGTACTTC. Its translation is CASSRGQGYEQYF. Variable domain in full (rest from reference TRBV5-1 and TRBJ2-7): KAGVTQTPRYLIKTRGQQVTLSCSPISGHRSVSWYQQTPGQGLQFLFEYFSETQRNKGNFPGRFSGRQFSNSRSEMNVSTLELGDSALYLCASSRGQGYEQYFGPGTRLTVT.

The chain joins TRBV18 to TRBJ2-1, with 9 bases that match TRBD1. J was trimmed by 5 bases and V by 4 bases; bases with no gene match: 9. Germline assignment: CDR1 KGHSH and CDR2 LQKENI. The CDR3 has 16 amino acids. CDR3 bases: TGTGCCAGCTCACAAACCGGGACAGGGATCGACAATGAGCAGTTCTTC. Its translation: CASSQTGTGIDNEQFF. The full variable domain, its missing parts supplied by reference TRBV18 and TRBJ2-1, is NAGVMQNPRHLVRRRGQEARLRCSPMKGHSHVYWYRQLPEEGLKFMVYLQKENIIDESGMPKERFSAEFPKEGPSILRIQQVVRGDSAAYFCASSQTGTGIDNEQFFGPGTRLTVL.

The V call is TRBV29-1, the J call TRBJ1-1; TRBD1 agrees at 10 bases. Per the germline V gene, CDR1 is SQVTM and CDR2 is ANQGSEA. After removal of 4 bases from V and 5 bases from J, the junction contained 10 bases not matched to a gene. The CDR3 consists of 15 residues. For the CDR3, the DNA is TGCAGCGTTGGATACTATGGGACAGGGGAGACTGAAGCTTTCTTT. Translating it yields CSVGYYGTGETEAFF.

CDR3 sequence reads: CAWTRGLLSGANVLTF. The DNA of the CDR3 is TGTGCCTGGACCAGGGGTCTATTGTCTGGGGCCAACGTCCTGACTTTC. V is TRBV30 and J is TRBJ2-6; weak D call: TRBD1 (6 bases). Germline-derived CDR1 and CDR2 are GTSNPN and SVGIG (reference sequence). The length of the CDR3 is 16 residues. V was cut by 4 bases and J by 1 base, with 14 bases left in between.

This clone was seen once. The CDR3 reads CASSPSDITISGANVLTF. CDR3 nucleotide sequence: TGTGCCAGCTCACCATCCGACATAACGATTTCTGGGGCCAACGTCCTGACTTTC. This sequence joins TRBV18 and TRBJ2-6, with D unresolved. Germline-derived CDR1 and CDR2 are KGHSH and LQKENI. The CDR3 spans 18 residues. V dropped 2 bases and J dropped 1 base, with 15 bases sitting between them.

The chain links TRBV6-1 to TRBJ1-1; tentative D call: TRBD1 (5 bases). This CDR3 has 15 amino acids. Trimming removed 4 bases from V and 4 bases from J, with 16 bases in between. CDR1 is MNHNS and CDR2 is SASEGT in the germline V gene. This chain's CDR3 is CASSGMAGGTTEAFF. The CDR3 nucleotides are TGTGCCAGCAGTGGTATGGCGGGAGGGACCACTGAAGCTTTCTTT.

The chain combines TRBV10-1 with TRBJ1-1, with 7 positions matching TRBD1. Germline CDR1 is WNHNN and CDR2 is SYGVQD (reference sequence). V dropped 8 bases and J dropped 2; count of bases not matched to a gene: 8. The CDR3 runs 14 residues. In DNA form, the CDR3 reads TGCGCCAGCCTGTTGGGACAGCTAAACACTGAAGCTTTCTTT. Translation gives CASLLGQLNTEAFF.

This clone came up once. CDR3 coding DNA: TGTGCCAGCAGTCTAGATACGGGGGGCCATTCACCCCTCCACTTT. It codes for CASSLDTGGHSPLHF. The V call is TRBV27, the J call TRBJ1-6; D might be TRBD1 (6 bases). CDR3 length: 15 residues. Germline CDR1 reads MNHEY; CDR2 reads SMNVEV (reference sequence). V lost 5 bases, J lost 8 bases, and 16 bases lay in between.

This chain joins TRBV2 and TRBJ2-1, with D tentatively TRBD2 (5 bases). V lost 3 bases and J 0 bases, leaving 15 bases between the germline ends. Looked up from germline, CDR1 is SNHLY and CDR2 is FYNNEI. The CDR3 consists of 17 residues. In DNA form, the CDR3 reads TGTGCCAGCAGTGAGCTCGGCGGGTGGACCTCCTACAATGAGCAGTTCTTC. The encoded protein is CASSELGGWTSYNEQFF.

This clone was detected once. The gene calls are TRBV2 and TRBJ1-1, with a tentative D call TRBD1 (6 bases). CDR1 and CDR2 (germline): SNHLY, FYNNEI. This CDR3 spans 18 amino acids. The CDR3 loop reads CASSLSGQPNDMNTEAFF. Here the CDR3 DNA reads TGTGCAAGCTCCCTTTCCGGACAGCCTAACGACATGAACACTGAAGCTTTCTTT.

The count of this clone is one. The chain is built from TRBV13 and TRBJ1-1, with D unresolved. V lost 4 bases to trimming and J lost 0 bases, with 9 bases between them. Germline CDR1 and CDR2: PRHDT and FYEKMQ (reference sequence). The CDR3 contains 14 residues. The chain's CDR3 is CASSSGVVNTEAFF. In nucleotides, the CDR3 is TGTGCCAGCAGCTCGGGTGTGGTGAACACTGAAGCTTTCTTT.

A single count supports this clone. The V and J genes are TRBV7-9 and TRBJ2-7; D unresolved. V was clipped by 5 bases and J by 0 bases, with 8 bases between them. Germline V gene sequence: CDR1 SEHNR, CDR2 FQNEAQ (reference sequence). The length of the CDR3 is 13 residues. The DNA for the CDR3 is TGTGCCAGCAGCCCGTGGAGCTCCTACGAGCAGTACTTC. As protein: CASSPWSSYEQYF.

The rearrangement links TRBV11-3 to TRBJ1-1; possibly TRBD1 for D (6 bases). Looked up from germline, CDR1 is SGHNT and CDR2 is YENEEA. V was pared by 0 bases and J by 1 base, with 9 bases between. The CDR3 extends over 15 amino acids. The CDR3 region has the DNA TGTGCCAGCAGCTTAGATTACAGGGAGAACACTGAAGCTTTCTTT. Translated: CASSLDYRENTEAFF.

The chain combines TRBV30 with TRBJ2-3; 9 positions match TRBD1. Germline loops: CDR1 GTSNPN, CDR2 SVGIG (reference sequence). This CDR3 is 14 amino acids long. Losses at the gene ends were 4 bases for V and 1 base for J; bases not matched to a gene: 3. The CDR3 loop is CAWTWTGGTDTQYF. CDR3 nucleotide sequence: TGTGCCTGGACTTGGACAGGGGGCACAGATACGCAGTATTTT.

J is TRBJ2-3 and V is TRBV28; 7 positions agree with TRBD2. CDR1 is MDHEN, CDR2 SYDVKM, per germline. This CDR3 region has 17 residues. With V trimmed by 4 bases and J by 5 bases, 15 bases remained unmatched. CDR3 nucleotides: TGTGCCAGCAGTTCCCCCCTGGGGGGAGGGACGGTAGATACGCAGTATTTT. Its translation is CASSSPLGGGTVDTQYF.

The chain couples TRBV7-3 to TRBJ2-5; TRBD1 might be the D (5 bases). Germline V CDR1 and CDR2: SGHTA, FQGTGA. The CDR3 is 13 amino acids. The V gene lost 4 bases and the J gene lost 2 bases, with 8 bases spanning the gap. The CDR3 protein is CASSSDRQETQYF. The CDR3, as DNA: TGTGCCAGCAGCTCTGACAGACAAGAGACCCAGTACTTC.

This chain joins TRBV6-1 and TRBJ1-1, with a possible D match to TRBD1 (5 bases). V was trimmed by 6 bases and J by 8 bases, leaving 13 bases between them. Germline V gives CDR1 MNHNS, CDR2 SASEGT. The CDR3 has 12 amino acids. The CDR3 DNA reads TGTGCCAGCAGGGATGGGGCAGGGGAAGCTTTCTTT. The encoded protein is CASRDGAGEAFF.

The chain links TRBV9 to TRBJ2-5; 7 bases map to TRBD1. The CDR3 is 15 amino acids. Germline V lookup: CDR1 SGDLS, CDR2 YYNGEE. The junction had 5 bases not matched to a gene; V was cut back by 3 bases and J by 0 bases. As DNA, the CDR3 is TGTGCCAGCAGCGGAACAGGGGCGTACCAAGAGACCCAGTACTTC. Protein product: CASSGTGAYQETQYF.